Following are 23 T cell receptor beta chains from one sample sequenced in a study of T-cell memory formation after mild COVID-19. MiXCR was run by TCRdb on the 5' RACE reads, yielding one entry per CDR3 protein. The sample shows approximately 300,000 distinct CDR3 sequences, less than 20% of them seen only once. Sequencing was done on a sample of PBMCs or a T cell subset sorted from them (not recorded which). The receptors derive from a man aged 18-30 years who had mild COVID-19 (a few samples of this study predate the infection). Cell type and time point are not known.

The rearrangement links TRBV6-6 to TRBJ1-4, with D possibly being TRBD1 (5 bases). V dropped 0 bases and J dropped 7 bases, with 15 bases sitting between them. Germline CDR1 is MNHNY and CDR2 is SVGAGI (reference sequence). The CDR3 extends over 16 amino acids. The CDR3 bases are TGTGCCAGCAGTTACTCGAGAGGGGTCGGGGGTGAAAAACTGTTTTTT. This encodes CASSYSRGVGGEKLFF.

The chain links TRBV18 to TRBJ1-2, with D possibly being TRBD1 (5 bases). Germline CDR1 is KGHSH and CDR2 is LQKENI. The V gene lost 2 bases and the J gene lost 3 bases, with 10 bases spanning the gap. The CDR3 totals 14 residues. The CDR3 bases are TGTGCCAGCTCACCAACCAGGGTAGACTATGGCTACACCTTC. It codes for CASSPTRVDYGYTF.

The chain joins TRBV3-1 to TRBJ2-5, with TRBD2 as a possible D gene (7 bases). Trimming pared 4 bases from V and 5 bases from J, leaving 17 bases between. The CDR3 contains 15 residues. Per germline, CDR1 LGHDT and CDR2 YNNKEL (reference sequence). Here the CDR3 reads CASSPPWGGPETQYF. CDR3 nucleotides: TGTGCCAGCAGCCCCCCGTGGGGGGGCCCGGAGACCCAGTACTTC.

This chain links TRBV9 with TRBJ1-2; 9 positions match TRBD1. V lost 4 bases, J lost 4 bases, and 8 bases stayed unmatched. Per the germline V gene, CDR1 is SGDLS and CDR2 is YYNGEE. CDR3 length equals 15 residues. The CDR3, as DNA: TGTGCCAGCAGCTACCGGACAGGGGATTCCTATGGCTACACCTTC. Translation gives CASSYRTGDSYGYTF.

For the CDR3, the DNA is TGCGCCAGCAGCCAAGGAGGACTGAGCACAGATACGCAGTATTTT. Its translation is CASSQGGLSTDTQYF. The V call is TRBV4-1, the J call TRBJ2-3; a weak D match, TRBD2 (5 bases). Trimming left V 1 base short and J 0 bases short, with 8 bases between. The germline gives CDR1 MGHRA, CDR2 YSYEKL. This CDR3 spans 15 amino acids.

A few counts support this clonotype. The chain combines TRBV19 with TRBJ2-2; the D is unclear. The length of the CDR3 is 12 residues. Germline loops: CDR1 LNHDA, CDR2 SQIVND (reference sequence). Trimming stripped 3 bases from V and 4 bases from J, with 3 bases between. This CDR3 reads CASSISTGELFF. CDR3 nucleotide sequence: TGTGCCAGTAGTATCAGCACCGGGGAGCTGTTTTTT.

This clonotype was seen a handful of times. The rearrangement links TRBV12-3 or TRBV12-4 to TRBJ1-1; D gene ambiguous. With 5 bases removed from V and 3 bases from J, the gap between germline ends came to 16 bases. This CDR3 has 15 amino acids. The chain's CDR3 is CASSHPGGGHTEAFF. DNA for the CDR3: TGTGCCAGCAGTCACCCGGGAGGAGGGCACACTGAAGCTTTCTTT.

This clonotype was observed at least ten times. For the CDR3, the DNA is TGTGCCAGCAGCCCACGGGACGGACTCTCTGGTGAGCAGTACGTC. Translating gives CASSPRDGLSGEQYV. The rearrangement uses TRBV7-8 and TRBJ2-7; D may correspond to TRBD1 or TRBD2 (5 bases each). This CDR3 has 15 residues. Germline CDR1 and CDR2: SGHVS and FQNEAQ. V dropped 5 bases and J dropped 7 bases, with 21 bases sitting between them.

Ten or more counts support this clonotype. This chain links TRBV11-2 with TRBJ2-3; 7 bases line up with TRBD1. There are 16 residues in the CDR3. The germline gives CDR1 SGHAT, CDR2 FQNNGV. V shed 5 bases and J 0 bases; nucleotides not matched to a gene: 8. CDR3 coding DNA: TGTGCCAGCAGCCATAAAGGGGGCTCTAGCACAGATACGCAGTATTTT. Encoded protein: CASSHKGGSSTDTQYF.

The V call is TRBV5-1, the J call TRBJ1-3; D remains ambiguous. CDR3 length: 15 residues. Germline values: CDR1 SGHRS, CDR2 YFSETQ. The ends were cut back, 0 bases at V and 2 bases at J, with 9 bases in the middle. The CDR3 protein is CASSLEAYPGNTIYF. The CDR3 DNA reads TGCGCCAGCAGCTTGGAGGCATACCCTGGAAACACCATATATTTT.

The chain uses TRBV12-3 or TRBV12-4 and TRBJ1-2; TRBD1 is a possible D gene (5 bases). This CDR3 is built from 13 residues. With 5 bases removed from V and 6 bases from J, the gap between germline ends came to 13 bases. The CDR3 nucleotides read TGTGCCAGCAGTCTGACTCAGACAGATGGCTACACCTTC. This codes for CASSLTQTDGYTF.

The chain joins TRBV7-8 to TRBJ2-3; D is undetermined. With 3 bases removed from V and 1 base from J, the gap between germline ends came to 8 bases. This CDR3 region has 14 residues. Germline assignment: CDR1 SGHVS and CDR2 FQNEAQ. CDR3 sequence: CASSLGWRTDTQYF. For the CDR3, the DNA is TGTGCCAGCAGCTTGGGATGGCGCACAGATACGCAGTATTTT.

In its sample, this clonotype was seen a few times. V is TRBV11-2 and J is TRBJ1-1; unclear D gene. V lost 0 bases and J 1 base, leaving 9 bases between the germline ends. Germline values: CDR1 SGHAT, CDR2 FQNNGV. The CDR3 covers 15 residues. CDR3 in amino acids: CASSLELIGNTEAFF. The DNA of the CDR3 is TGTGCCAGCAGCTTAGAGTTGATAGGGAACACTGAAGCTTTCTTT.

The chain has TRBV7-9 and TRBJ2-3; 7 nucleotides line up with TRBD2. The CDR3 covers 14 residues. J lost 2 bases, V lost 2 bases, and 1 base had no gene match. CDR1 and CDR2 (germline): SEHNR, FQNEAQ (reference sequence). The CDR3: CASSLSGVTDTQYF. Here the CDR3 DNA reads TGTGCCAGCAGCTTAAGCGGGGTCACAGATACGCAGTATTTT.

The sample holds one count of this clonotype. This sequence joins TRBV18 and TRBJ2-7, with a weak D call TRBD1 (5 bases). V lost 6 bases and J 0 bases, leaving 15 bases between the germline ends. The CDR3 runs 15 residues. Germline loops: CDR1 KGHSH, CDR2 LQKENI. The CDR3 sequence: CASSPLEGVSYEQYF. The CDR3 DNA is TGTGCCAGCTCTCCGTTGGAAGGGGTCTCCTACGAGCAGTACTTC.

This clonotype occurred a few times. This rearrangement joins TRBV12-3 or TRBV12-4 to TRBJ1-1, with no clear D. This CDR3 region has 13 residues. Trimming removed 2 bases from V and 10 bases from J, with 14 bases in between. The CDR3: CASSLFAKPVAFF. Here the CDR3 DNA reads TGTGCCAGCAGTTTATTCGCTAAACCGGTAGCTTTCTTT.

V gene TRBV7-2 combines with J gene TRBJ2-5, with TRBD1 identical over 7 bases. Looked up from germline, CDR1 is SGHTA and CDR2 is FQGNSA. This CDR3 comprises 18 residues. With V trimmed by 5 bases and J by 2 bases, 17 bases remained unmatched. CDR3 nucleotides: TGTGCCAGCAGCAAGAGGGGTTCGGCTTCCAGGGGGCAAGAGACCCAGTACTTC. Translating it yields CASSKRGSASRGQETQYF. Using reference TRBV7-2 and TRBJ2-5 for the parts outside the CDR3, the full variable domain is GAGVSQSPSNKVTEKGKDVELRCDPISGHTALYWYRQSLGQGLEFLIYFQGNSAPDKSGLPSDRFSAERTGGSVSTLTIQRTQQEDSAVYLCASSKRGSASRGQETQYFGPGTRLLVL.

The chain is built from TRBV30 and TRBJ2-1; possible D gene TRBD1, 6 bases. Trimming took off 2 bases at V and 2 bases at J, with 10 bases between the two ends. The CDR3 is 14 residues long. Germline V gene lookup returns CDR1 GTSNPN and CDR2 SVGIG (reference sequence). The CDR3 reads CAWSLSGAYNEQFF. CDR3 coding DNA: TGTGCCTGGAGTCTTTCAGGGGCCTACAATGAGCAGTTCTTC.

Only a few counts were recorded for this clonotype. The rearrangement joins TRBV5-6 to TRBJ1-1; D gene ambiguous. The CDR3 length is 12 residues. V lost 4 bases and J lost 13, with 17 bases in between. Per germline, CDR1 SGHDT and CDR2 YYEEEE. This CDR3 is CASSILTTRNFF. The CDR3 nucleotides read TGTGCCAGCAGCATCTTGACGACGAGGAATTTCTTT.

This clonotype was seen once. The gene calls are TRBV2 and TRBJ1-3; no firm D call. V was trimmed by 6 bases and J by 1 base, leaving 7 bases between them. Germline loops: CDR1 SNHLY, CDR2 FYNNEI. The CDR3 has 13 residues. DNA of the CDR3: TGTGCCAGCAGAGCAGAGTCTGGAAACACCATATATTTT. Protein: CASRAESGNTIYF. The complete variable domain, with remaining parts taken from reference TRBV2 and TRBJ1-3, reads EPEVTQTPSHQVTQMGQEVILRCVPISNHLYFYWYRQILGQKVEFLVSFYNNEISEKSEIFDDQFSVERPDGSNFTLKIRSTKLEDSAMYFCASRAESGNTIYFGEGSWLTVV.

Here the CDR3 reads CASTGGGAFGYEQYF. In nucleotides, the CDR3 is TGTGCCAGCACCGGCGGGGGGGCCTTTGGCTACGAGCAGTACTTC. The chain joins TRBV6-5 to TRBJ2-7; 9 positions agree with TRBD2. Germline V gene lookup returns CDR1 MNHEY and CDR2 SVGAGI. The ends lost 7 bases at V and 3 bases at J; junction bases unmatched: 10. The length of the CDR3 is 15 residues.

This rearrangement joins TRBV5-1 to TRBJ2-7; 8 positions agree with TRBD1. CDR1 is SGHRS and CDR2 is YFSETQ in the germline V gene. This CDR3 comprises 14 residues. V was pared by 4 bases and J by 5 bases, with 8 bases of the junction left unmatched. CDR3 loop: CASSQETGVHEQYF. DNA of the CDR3: TGCGCCAGCAGCCAAGAGACAGGGGTGCACGAGCAGTACTTC.

This clonotype was picked up a small number of times. V and J are TRBV7-2 and TRBJ2-5, with TRBD1 as a possible D gene (6 bases). This CDR3 is built from 13 residues. CDR1 is SGHTA, CDR2 FQGNSA, per germline. The V end was cut by 6 bases, the J end by 5 bases, with 13 bases between. CDR3 residues: CASSYTGFETQYF. The CDR3 DNA follows: TGTGCCAGCAGTTATACAGGGTTTGAGACCCAGTACTTC.